The present T cell receptor beta chain was sequenced within a study of T-cell memory formation after mild COVID-19. TCRdb reprocessed the 5' RACE reads via MiXCR and lists one record per CDR3 protein. Of about 560,000 distinct CDR3 sequences listed, about 22% were seen once; the top ten hold around 9.2%. Germline assignment: CDR1 SGDLS and CDR2 YYNGEE. This CDR3 has 17 amino acids. The J segment lost 0 bases and the V segment lost 3 bases, leaving 9 bases of the junction unmatched. The specimen was PBMCs or a T cell subset sorted from them (not recorded which). The chain carries TRBV9 and TRBJ2-3; TRBD2 matches 8 bases. This clonotype was sampled from an adult woman who had mild COVID-19 (a few samples of this study predate the infection). Cell type and time point are not known. The CDR3: CASSEYSGAWSTDTQYF. The CDR3 nucleotides are TGTGCCAGCAGCGAATATAGCGGGGCCTGGAGCACAGATACGCAGTATTTT.